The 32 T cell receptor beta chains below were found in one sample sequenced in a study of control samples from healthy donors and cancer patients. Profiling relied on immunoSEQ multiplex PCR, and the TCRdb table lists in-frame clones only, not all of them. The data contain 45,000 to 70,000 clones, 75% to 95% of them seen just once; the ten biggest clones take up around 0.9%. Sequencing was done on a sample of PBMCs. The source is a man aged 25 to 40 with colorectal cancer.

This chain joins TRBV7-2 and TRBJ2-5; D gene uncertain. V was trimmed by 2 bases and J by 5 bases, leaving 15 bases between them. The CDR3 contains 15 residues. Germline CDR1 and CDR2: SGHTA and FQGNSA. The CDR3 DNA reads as TGTGCCAGCAGCTTAATGCTGGGGTTGGGTGAGACCCAGTACTTC. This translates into CASSLMLGLGETQYF.

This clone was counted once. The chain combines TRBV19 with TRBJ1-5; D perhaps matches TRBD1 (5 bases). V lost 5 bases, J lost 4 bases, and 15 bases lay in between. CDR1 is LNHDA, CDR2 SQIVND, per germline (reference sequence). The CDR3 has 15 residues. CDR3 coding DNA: TGTGCCAGTAGTGGGAGCAGTGGGGGGAATCAGCCCCAGCATTTT. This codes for CASSGSSGGNQPQHF.

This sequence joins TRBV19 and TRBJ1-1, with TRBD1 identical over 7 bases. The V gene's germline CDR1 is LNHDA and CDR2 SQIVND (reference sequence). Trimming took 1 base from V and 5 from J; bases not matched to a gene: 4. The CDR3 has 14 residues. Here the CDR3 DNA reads TGTGCCAGTAGTATAGGAGGCAGGGGGACTGAAGCTTTCTTT. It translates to CASSIGGRGTEAFF.

CDR3 sequence: CSASRGTANTEAFF. As DNA, the CDR3 is TGCAGTGCTAGTAGGGGGACAGCGAACACTGAAGCTTTCTTT. The rearrangement links TRBV20-1 to TRBJ1-1, with TRBD1 matching 7 bases. CDR3 length equals 14 residues. The germline V gene has CDR1 DFQATT and CDR2 SNEGSKA (reference sequence). The V segment lost 3 bases and the J segment 1 base; nucleotides outside the gene matches: 5.

The CDR3 nucleotides are TGTGCCAGCAGCTCAACCGCACAGGGGAGCAATCAGCCCCAGCATTTT. Amino acid sequence: CASSSTAQGSNQPQHF. V is TRBV7-9 and J is TRBJ1-5; TRBD1 aligns across 7 bases. The CDR3 loop spans 16 amino acids. Germline CDR1 and CDR2: SEHNR and FQNEAQ (reference sequence). J was trimmed by 1 base and V by 4 bases; bases with no gene match: 7.

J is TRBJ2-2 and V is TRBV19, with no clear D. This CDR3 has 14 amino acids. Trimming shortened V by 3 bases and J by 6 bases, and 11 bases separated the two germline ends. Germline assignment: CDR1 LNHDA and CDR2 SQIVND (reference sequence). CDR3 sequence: CASSIGRRAGELFF. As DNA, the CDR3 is TGTGCCAGTAGTATCGGAAGGCGCGCCGGGGAGCTGTTTTTT.

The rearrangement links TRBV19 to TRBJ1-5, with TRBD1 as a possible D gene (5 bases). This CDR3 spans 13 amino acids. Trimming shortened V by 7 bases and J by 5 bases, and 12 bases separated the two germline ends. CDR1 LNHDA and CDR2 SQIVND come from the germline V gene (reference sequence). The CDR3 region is CASTPDIYQPQHF. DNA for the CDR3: TGTGCCAGTACCCCGGACATTTATCAGCCCCAGCATTTT.

The CDR3 bases are TGTGCCAGCAGCGTAGGACAGGGTAATGAAAAACTGTTTTTT. Translating gives CASSVGQGNEKLFF. The chain recombines TRBV9 with TRBJ1-4, with 7 bases matching TRBD1. V shed 0 bases, J shed 4 bases, and the junction held 0 bases outside the gene matches. Germline CDR1 and CDR2: SGDLS and YYNGEE. The length of the CDR3 is 14 residues.

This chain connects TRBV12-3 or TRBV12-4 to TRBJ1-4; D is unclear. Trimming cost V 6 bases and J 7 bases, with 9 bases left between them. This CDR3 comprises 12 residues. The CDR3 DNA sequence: TGTGCCAGCAGCCGTCTAGGTGAAAAACTGTTTTTT. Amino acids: CASSRLGEKLFF.

The CDR3 DNA reads TGCGCCAGCAGCCAAAGGGGGCGCGATGAGCAGTTCTTC. Translating gives CASSQRGRDEQFF. The gene calls are TRBV4-3 and TRBJ2-1; TRBD1 matches 7 bases. J gave up 8 bases and V 2 bases, and 3 bases lay outside the gene matches. The CDR3 consists of 13 residues. Germline CDR1 is LGHNA and CDR2 is YSLEER.

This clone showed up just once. Here the CDR3 reads CASRSELANTEAFF. The CDR3 coding sequence is TGTGCCAGCAGATCGGAGTTAGCGAACACTGAAGCTTTCTTT. The chain couples TRBV27 to TRBJ1-1; D unclear. This CDR3 region has 14 residues. Germline V gene sequence: CDR1 MNHEY, CDR2 SMNVEV (reference sequence). V was shortened by 6 bases and J by 1 base, with 12 bases between the two germline ends.

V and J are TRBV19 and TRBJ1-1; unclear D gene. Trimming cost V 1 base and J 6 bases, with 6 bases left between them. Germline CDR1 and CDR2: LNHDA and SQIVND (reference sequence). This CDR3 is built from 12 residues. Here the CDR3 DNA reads TGTGCCAGTAGTATAGGTTTTTCTGAAGCTTTCTTT. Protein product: CASSIGFSEAFF.

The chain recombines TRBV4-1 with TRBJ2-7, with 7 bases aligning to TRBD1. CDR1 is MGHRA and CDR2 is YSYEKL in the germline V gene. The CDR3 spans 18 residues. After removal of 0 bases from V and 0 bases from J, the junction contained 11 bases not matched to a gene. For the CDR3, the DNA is TGCGCCAGCAGCCAAGATCAGAGGGGGCCCATGAGCTCCTACGAGCAGTACTTC. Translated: CASSQDQRGPMSSYEQYF.

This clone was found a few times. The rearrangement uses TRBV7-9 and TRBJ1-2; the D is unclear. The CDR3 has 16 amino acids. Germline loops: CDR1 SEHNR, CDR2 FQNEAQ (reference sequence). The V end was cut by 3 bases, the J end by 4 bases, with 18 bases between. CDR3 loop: CASSFSRYELLYGYTF. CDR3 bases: TGTGCCAGCAGCTTCTCCCGCTATGAACTACTCTATGGCTACACCTTC.

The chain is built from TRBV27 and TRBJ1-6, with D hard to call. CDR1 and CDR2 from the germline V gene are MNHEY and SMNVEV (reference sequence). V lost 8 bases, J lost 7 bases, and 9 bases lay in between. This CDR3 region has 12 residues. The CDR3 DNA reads TGTGCCAGCGGACCGCTCAATTCACCCCTCCACTTT. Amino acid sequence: CASGPLNSPLHF.

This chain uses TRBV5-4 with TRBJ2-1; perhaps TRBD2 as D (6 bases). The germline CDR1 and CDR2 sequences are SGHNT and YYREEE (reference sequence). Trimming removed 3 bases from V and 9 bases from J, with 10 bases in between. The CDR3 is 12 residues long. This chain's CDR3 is CASSSLAAEQFF. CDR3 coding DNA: TGTGCCAGCAGCTCCTTAGCGGCTGAGCAGTTCTTC.

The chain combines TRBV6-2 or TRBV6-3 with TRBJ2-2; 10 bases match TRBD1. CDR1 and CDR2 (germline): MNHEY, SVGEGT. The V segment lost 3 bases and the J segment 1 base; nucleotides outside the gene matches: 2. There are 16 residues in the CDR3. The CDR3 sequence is CASSYWDRGNTGELFF. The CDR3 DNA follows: TGTGCCAGCAGTTATTGGGACAGGGGGAACACCGGGGAGCTGTTTTTT.

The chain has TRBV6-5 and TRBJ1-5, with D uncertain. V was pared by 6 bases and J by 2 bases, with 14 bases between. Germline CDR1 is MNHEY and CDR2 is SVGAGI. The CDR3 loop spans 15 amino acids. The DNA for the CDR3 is TGTGCCAGCAGCCAAGGGTGGGCAGGCAATCAGCCCCAGCATTTT. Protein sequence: CASSQGWAGNQPQHF.

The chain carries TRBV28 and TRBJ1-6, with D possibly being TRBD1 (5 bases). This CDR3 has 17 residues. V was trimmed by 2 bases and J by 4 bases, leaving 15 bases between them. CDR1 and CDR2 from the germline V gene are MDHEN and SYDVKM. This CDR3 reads CASSLPSGTAYNSPLHF. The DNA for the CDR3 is TGTGCCAGCAGTTTACCATCCGGGACGGCTTATAATTCACCCCTCCACTTT.

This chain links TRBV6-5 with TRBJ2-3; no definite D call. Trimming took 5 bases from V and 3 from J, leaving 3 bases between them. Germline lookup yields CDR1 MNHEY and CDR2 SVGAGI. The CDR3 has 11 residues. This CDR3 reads CASSQTDTQYF. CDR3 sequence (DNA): TGTGCCAGCAGTCAGACAGATACGCAGTATTTT.

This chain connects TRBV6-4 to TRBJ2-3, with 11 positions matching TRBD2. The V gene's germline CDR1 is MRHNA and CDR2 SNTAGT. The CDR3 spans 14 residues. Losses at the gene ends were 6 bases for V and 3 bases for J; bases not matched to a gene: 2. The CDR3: CASSIAGGTDTQYF. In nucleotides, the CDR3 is TGTGCCAGCAGCATAGCGGGGGGGACAGATACGCAGTATTTT.

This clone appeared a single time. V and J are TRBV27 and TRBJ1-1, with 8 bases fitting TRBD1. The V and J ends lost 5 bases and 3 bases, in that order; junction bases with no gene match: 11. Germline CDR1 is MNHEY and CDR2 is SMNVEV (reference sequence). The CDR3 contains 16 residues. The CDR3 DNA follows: TGTGCCAGCAGTATCGACAGGGGTAGTCTCCACACTGAAGCTTTCTTT. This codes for CASSIDRGSLHTEAFF.

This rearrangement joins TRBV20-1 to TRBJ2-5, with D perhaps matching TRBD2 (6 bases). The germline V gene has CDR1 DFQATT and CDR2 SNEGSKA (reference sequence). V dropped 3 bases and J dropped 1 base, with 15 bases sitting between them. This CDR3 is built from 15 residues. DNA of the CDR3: TGCAGTGCTAGTCCGGGACTTGGGGGCCAAGAGACCCAGTACTTC. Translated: CSASPGLGGQETQYF.

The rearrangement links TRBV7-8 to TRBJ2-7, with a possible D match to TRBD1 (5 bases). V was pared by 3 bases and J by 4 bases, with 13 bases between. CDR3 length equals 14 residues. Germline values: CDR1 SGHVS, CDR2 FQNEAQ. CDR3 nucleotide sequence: TGTGCCAGCAGCTTCCTAGGGGTTTTTTACGAGCAGTACTTC. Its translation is CASSFLGVFYEQYF.

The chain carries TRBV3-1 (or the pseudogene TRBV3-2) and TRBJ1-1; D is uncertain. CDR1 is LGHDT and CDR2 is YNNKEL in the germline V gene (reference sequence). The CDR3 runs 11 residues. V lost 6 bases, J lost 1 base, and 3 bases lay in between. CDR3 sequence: CASSTNTEAFF. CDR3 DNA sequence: TGTGCCAGCAGTACGAACACTGAAGCTTTCTTT.

For the CDR3, the DNA is TGCAGTGCTAGTAGAGCTACGGTCAACGAGCAGTACTTC. It translates to CSASRATVNEQYF. The chain employs TRBV20-1 and TRBJ2-7; D remains ambiguous. The CDR3 length is 13 residues. V lost 3 bases, J lost 5 bases, and 14 bases lay in between. Germline V gene lookup returns CDR1 DFQATT and CDR2 SNEGSKA (reference sequence).

CDR3 in DNA: TGTGCCAGCAGCGACCAGAGCGGTGAAGCTTTCTTT. As protein: CASSDQSGEAFF. The chain couples TRBV7-2 to TRBJ1-1; no clear D gene. Germline V CDR1 and CDR2: SGHTA, FQGNSA. This CDR3 spans 12 amino acids. V lost 5 bases to trimming and J lost 7 bases, with 11 bases between them.

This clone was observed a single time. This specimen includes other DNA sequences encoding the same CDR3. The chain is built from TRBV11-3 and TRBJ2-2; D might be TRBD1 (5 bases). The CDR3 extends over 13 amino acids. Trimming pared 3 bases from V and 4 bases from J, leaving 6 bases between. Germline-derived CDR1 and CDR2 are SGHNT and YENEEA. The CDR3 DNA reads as TGTGCCAGCAGCTTCGACAGCACCGGGGAGCTGTTTTTT. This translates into CASSFDSTGELFF.

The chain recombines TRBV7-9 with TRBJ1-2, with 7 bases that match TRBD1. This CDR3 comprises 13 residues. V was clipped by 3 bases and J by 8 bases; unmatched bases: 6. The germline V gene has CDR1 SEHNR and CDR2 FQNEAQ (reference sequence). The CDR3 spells CASSFGGTDGYTF. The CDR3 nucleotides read TGTGCCAGCAGCTTCGGCGGGACAGACGGCTACACCTTC. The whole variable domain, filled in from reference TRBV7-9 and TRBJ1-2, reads DTGVSQNPRHKITKRGQNVTFRCDPISEHNRLYWYRQTLGQGPEFLTYFQNEAQLEKSRLLSDRFSAERPKGSFSTLEIQRTEQGDSAMYLCASSFGGTDGYTFGSGTRLTVV.

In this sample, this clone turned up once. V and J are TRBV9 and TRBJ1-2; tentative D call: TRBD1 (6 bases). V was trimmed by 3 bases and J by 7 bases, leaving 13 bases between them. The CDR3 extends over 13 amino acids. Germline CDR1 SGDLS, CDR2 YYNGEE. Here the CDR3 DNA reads TGTGCCAGCAGCGAGGGGGGGCGACTTGGCTACACCTTC. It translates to CASSEGGRLGYTF.

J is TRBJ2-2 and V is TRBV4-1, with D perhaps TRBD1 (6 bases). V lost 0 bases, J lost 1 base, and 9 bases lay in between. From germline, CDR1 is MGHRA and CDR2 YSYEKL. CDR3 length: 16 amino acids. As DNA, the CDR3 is TGCGCCAGCAGCCAAGAAGGGACACTGAACACCGGGGAGCTGTTTTTT. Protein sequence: CASSQEGTLNTGELFF.

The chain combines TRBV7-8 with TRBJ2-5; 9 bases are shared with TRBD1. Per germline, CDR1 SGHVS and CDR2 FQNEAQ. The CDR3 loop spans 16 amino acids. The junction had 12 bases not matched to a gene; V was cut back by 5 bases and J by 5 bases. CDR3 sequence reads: CASSVPMTGGGETQYF. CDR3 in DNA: TGTGCCAGCAGCGTCCCGATGACAGGGGGGGGCGAGACCCAGTACTTC.